The clone carrying this TCR beta chain appeared a single time. This specimen belongs to a study of blood T cell repertoires in COVID-19. Study overall: Both acute and convalescent COVID-19 samples were obtained from the United States, Italy and Spain. The analysed material was cDNA or gDNA that came from T cells, B-cell-depleted T cells, or PBMCs.

The CDR3 loop spans 16 amino acids. Germline V gene data show CDR1 as KGHSH and CDR2 as LQKENI. Trimming stripped 5 bases from V and 1 base from J, with 18 bases between. Produced via immunoSEQ multiplex PCR; TCRdb's table is partial and in-frame only. Here the sample spans tens of thousands of clones, approximately 80% being singletons. V gene TRBV18 combines with J gene TRBJ2-7, with no clear D. The sequence was collected from a human donor in a cohort sampled during active COVID-19. The sequenced sample consisted of peripheral blood. CDR3 protein: CASSAAEMGLSYEQYF. The CDR3 region has the DNA TGTGCCAGCTCAGCAGCTGAGATGGGCCTATCCTACGAGCAGTACTTC.